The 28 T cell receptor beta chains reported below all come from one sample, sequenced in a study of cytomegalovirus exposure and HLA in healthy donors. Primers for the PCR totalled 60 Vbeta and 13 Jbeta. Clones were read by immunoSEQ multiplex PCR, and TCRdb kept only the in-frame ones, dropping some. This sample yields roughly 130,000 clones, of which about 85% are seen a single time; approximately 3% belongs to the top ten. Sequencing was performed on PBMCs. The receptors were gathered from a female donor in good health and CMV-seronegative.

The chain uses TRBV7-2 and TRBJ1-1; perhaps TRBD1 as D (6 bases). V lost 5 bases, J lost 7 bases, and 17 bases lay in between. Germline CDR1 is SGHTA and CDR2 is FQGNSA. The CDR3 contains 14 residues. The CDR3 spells CASSLRLQGYEAFF. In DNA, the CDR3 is TGTGCCAGCAGCCTACGTCTTCAGGGGTATGAAGCTTTCTTT. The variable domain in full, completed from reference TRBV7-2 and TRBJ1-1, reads GAGVSQSPSNKVTEKGKDVELRCDPISGHTALYWYRQSLGQGLEFLIYFQGNSAPDKSGLPSDRFSAERTGGSVSTLTIQRTQQEDSAVYLCASSLRLQGYEAFFGQGTRLTVV.

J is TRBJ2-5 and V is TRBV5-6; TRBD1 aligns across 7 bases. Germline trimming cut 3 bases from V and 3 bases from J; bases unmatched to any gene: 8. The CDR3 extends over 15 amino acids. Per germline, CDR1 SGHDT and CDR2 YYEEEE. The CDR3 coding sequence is TGTGCCAGCAGCTCCCGGACAGGTACCAAAGAGACCCAGTACTTC. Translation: CASSSRTGTKETQYF.

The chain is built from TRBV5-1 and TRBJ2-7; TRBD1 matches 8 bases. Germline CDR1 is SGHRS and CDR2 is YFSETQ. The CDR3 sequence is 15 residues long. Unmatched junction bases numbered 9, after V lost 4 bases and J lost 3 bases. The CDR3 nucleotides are TGCGCCAGCAGCCAGAGACAGGGGAGAGGCTACGAGCAGTACTTC. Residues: CASSQRQGRGYEQYF.

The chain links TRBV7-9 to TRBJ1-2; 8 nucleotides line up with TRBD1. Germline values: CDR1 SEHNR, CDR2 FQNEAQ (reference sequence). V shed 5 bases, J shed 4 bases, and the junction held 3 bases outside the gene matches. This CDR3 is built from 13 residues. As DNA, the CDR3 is TGTGCCAGCAGCCCGGACAGGGCCTATGGCTACACCTTC. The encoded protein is CASSPDRAYGYTF.

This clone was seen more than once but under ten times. The CDR3 DNA reads TGTGCCAGCAGTCCAATTCAATATTCACCCCTCCACTTT. Its protein is CASSPIQYSPLHF. The genes are TRBV2 and TRBJ1-6; D gene ambiguous. The CDR3 is 13 amino acids. Germline CDR1 reads SNHLY; CDR2 reads FYNNEI. Trimming took 5 bases from V and 8 from J, leaving 10 bases between them.

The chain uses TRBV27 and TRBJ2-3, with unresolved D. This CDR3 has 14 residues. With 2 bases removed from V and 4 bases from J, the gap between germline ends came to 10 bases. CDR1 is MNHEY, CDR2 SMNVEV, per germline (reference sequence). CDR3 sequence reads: CASSLGPFPDTQYF. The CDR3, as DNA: TGTGCCAGCAGTTTAGGGCCCTTTCCAGATACGCAGTATTTT.

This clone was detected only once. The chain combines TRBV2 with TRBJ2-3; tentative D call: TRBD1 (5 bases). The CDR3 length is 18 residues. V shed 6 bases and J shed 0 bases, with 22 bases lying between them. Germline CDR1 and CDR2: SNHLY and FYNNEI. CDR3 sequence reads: CASRGNPPQGTSTDTQYF. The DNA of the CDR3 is TGTGCCAGCAGGGGGAATCCTCCTCAGGGCACCAGCACAGATACGCAGTATTTT.

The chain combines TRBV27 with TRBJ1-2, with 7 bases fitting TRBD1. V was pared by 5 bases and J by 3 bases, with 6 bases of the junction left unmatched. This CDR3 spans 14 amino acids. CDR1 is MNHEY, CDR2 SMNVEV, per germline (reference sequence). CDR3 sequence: CASSERQGDYGYTF. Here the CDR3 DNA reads TGTGCCAGCAGTGAGAGACAGGGCGACTATGGCTACACCTTC.

The CDR3 DNA reads as TGTGCCAGCAGCTTGTGGTCGGGGGGATGGGATACGCAGTATTTT. It translates to CASSLWSGGWDTQYF. The chain recombines TRBV5-4 with TRBJ2-3, with TRBD2 identical over 7 bases. V lost 1 base and J lost 6; bases outside the gene matches: 8. Germline CDR1 and CDR2: SGHNT and YYREEE (reference sequence). The CDR3 spans 15 residues.

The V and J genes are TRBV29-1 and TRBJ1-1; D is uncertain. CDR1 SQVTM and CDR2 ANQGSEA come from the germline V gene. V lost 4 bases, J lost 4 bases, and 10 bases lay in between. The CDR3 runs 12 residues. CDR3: CSVGHGGTEAFF. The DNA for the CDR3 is TGCAGCGTTGGACACGGAGGCACTGAAGCTTTCTTT. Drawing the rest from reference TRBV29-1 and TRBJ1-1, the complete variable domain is SAVISQKPSRDICQRGTSLTIQCQVDSQVTMMFWYRQQPGQSLTLIATANQGSEATYESGFVIDKFPISRPNLTFSTLTVSNMSPEDSSIYLCSVGHGGTEAFFGQGTRLTVV.

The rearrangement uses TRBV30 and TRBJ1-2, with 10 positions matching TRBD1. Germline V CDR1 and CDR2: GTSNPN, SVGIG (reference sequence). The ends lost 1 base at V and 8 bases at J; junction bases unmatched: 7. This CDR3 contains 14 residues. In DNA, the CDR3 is TGTGCCTGGAGTGATACCGGGACAGGGGTCGGCTACACCTTC. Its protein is CAWSDTGTGVGYTF.

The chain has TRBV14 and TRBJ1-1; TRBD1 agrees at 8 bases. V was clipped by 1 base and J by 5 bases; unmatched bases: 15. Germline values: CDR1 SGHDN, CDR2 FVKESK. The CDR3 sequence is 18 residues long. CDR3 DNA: TGTGCCAGCAGCCAAGGTGGGAGGGCTTCAGGGGGCAGAACTGAAGCTTTCTTT. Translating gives CASSQGGRASGGRTEAFF.

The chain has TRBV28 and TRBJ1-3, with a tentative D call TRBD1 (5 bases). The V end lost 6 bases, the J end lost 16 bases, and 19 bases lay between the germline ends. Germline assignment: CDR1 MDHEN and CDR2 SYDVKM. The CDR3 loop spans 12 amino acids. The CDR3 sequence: CASSLTTGTPYF. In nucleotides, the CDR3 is TGTGCCAGCAGCCTTACCACCGGGACTCCCTATTTT.

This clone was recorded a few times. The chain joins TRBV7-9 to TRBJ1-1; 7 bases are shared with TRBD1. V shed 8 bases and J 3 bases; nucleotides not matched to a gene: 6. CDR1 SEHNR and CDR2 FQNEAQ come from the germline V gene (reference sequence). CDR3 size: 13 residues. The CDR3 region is CASASGQYTEAFF. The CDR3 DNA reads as TGTGCCAGCGCCTCGGGACAGTACACTGAAGCTTTCTTT.

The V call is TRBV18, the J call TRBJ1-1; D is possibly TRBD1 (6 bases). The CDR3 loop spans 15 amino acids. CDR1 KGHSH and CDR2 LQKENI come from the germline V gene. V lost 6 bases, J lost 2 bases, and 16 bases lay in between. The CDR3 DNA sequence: TGTGCCAGCTCTCCCCAGACAGGTGCTAACACTGAAGCTTTCTTT. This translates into CASSPQTGANTEAFF.

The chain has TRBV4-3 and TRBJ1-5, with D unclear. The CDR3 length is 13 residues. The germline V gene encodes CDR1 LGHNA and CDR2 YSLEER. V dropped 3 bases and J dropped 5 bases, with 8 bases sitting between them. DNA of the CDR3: TGCGCCAGCAGCCAGCGGGTCGATCAGCCCCAGCATTTT. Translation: CASSQRVDQPQHF.

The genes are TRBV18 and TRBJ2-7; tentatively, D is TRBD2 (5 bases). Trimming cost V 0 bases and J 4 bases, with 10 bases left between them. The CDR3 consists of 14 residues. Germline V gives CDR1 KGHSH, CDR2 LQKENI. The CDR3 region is CASSPPAGGYEQYF. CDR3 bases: TGTGCCAGCTCACCACCGGCAGGCGGGTACGAGCAGTACTTC.

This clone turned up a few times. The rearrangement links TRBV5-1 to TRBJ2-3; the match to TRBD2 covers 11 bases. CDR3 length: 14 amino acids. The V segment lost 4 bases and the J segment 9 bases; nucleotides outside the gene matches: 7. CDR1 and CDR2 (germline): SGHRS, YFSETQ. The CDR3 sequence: CASSTRTSGLTQYF. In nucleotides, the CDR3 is TGCGCCAGCAGCACACGGACTAGCGGGCTGACGCAGTATTTT.

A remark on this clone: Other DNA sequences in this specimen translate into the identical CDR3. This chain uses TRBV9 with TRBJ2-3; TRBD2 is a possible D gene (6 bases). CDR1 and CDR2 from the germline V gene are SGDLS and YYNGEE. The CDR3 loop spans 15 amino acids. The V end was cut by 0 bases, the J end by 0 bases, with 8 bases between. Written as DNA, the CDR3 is TGTGCCAGCAGCGTAGCCGGGGGAAGCACAGATACGCAGTATTTT. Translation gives CASSVAGGSTDTQYF.

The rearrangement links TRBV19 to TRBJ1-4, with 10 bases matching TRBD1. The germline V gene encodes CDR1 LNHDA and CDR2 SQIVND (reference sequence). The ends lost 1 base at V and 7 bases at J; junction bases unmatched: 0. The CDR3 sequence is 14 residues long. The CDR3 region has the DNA TGTGCCAGTAGTATAGGACAGGGGGCTGAAAAACTGTTTTTT. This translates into CASSIGQGAEKLFF.

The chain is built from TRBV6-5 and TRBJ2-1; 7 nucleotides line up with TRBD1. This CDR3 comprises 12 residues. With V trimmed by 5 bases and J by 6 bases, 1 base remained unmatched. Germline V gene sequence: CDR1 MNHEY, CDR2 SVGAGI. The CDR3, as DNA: TGTGCCAGCAGTCGACAGGGCAATGAGCAGTTCTTC. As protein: CASSRQGNEQFF.

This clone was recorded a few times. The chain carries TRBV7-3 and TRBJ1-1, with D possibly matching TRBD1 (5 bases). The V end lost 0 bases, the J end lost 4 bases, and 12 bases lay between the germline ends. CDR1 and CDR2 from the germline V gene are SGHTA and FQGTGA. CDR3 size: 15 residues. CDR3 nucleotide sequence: TGTGCCAGCAGCTTAACTGGGGGGTCGGGCACTGAAGCTTTCTTT. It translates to CASSLTGGSGTEAFF.

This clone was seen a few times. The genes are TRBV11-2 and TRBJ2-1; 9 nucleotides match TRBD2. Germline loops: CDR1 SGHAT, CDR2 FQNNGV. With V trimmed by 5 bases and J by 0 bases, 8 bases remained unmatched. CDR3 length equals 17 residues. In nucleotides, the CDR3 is TGTGCCAGCAGCGCCCGGGATAGCGGGAGCTCCTACAATGAGCAGTTCTTC. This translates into CASSARDSGSSYNEQFF.

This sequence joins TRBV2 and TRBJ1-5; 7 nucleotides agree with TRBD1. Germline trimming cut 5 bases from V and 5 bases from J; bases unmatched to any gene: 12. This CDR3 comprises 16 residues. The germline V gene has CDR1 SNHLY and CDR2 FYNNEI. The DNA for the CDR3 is TGTGCCAGCAGTTTCAAAAGGGGGCCCCTCCATCAGCCCCAGCATTTT. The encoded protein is CASSFKRGPLHQPQHF.

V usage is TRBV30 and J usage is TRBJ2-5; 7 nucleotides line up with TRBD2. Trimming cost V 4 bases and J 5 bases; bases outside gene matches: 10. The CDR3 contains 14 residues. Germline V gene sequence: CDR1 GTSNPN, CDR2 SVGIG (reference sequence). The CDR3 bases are TGTGCCTGGAAGCTCCGGCGGGAGCCGGAGACCCAGTACTTC. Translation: CAWKLRREPETQYF. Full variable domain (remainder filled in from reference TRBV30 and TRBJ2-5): SQTIHQWPATLVQPVGSPLSLECTVEGTSNPNLYWYRQAAGRGLQLLFYSVGIGQISSEVPQNLSASRPQDRQFILSSKKLLLSDSGFYLCAWKLRREPETQYFGPGTRLLVL.

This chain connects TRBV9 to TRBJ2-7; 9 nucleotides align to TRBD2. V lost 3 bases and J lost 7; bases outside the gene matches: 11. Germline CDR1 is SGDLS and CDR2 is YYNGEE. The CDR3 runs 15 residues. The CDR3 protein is CASSGRSGSRGEQYF. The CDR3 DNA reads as TGTGCCAGCAGCGGCCGTAGCGGGAGTCGTGGAGAGCAGTACTTC.

This chain's CDR3 is CASTPPFSGNTIYF. The DNA of the CDR3 is TGTGCCAGCACCCCCCCCTTCTCTGGAAACACCATATATTTT. The chain uses TRBV27 and TRBJ1-3; D is ambiguous. V lost 7 bases to trimming and J lost 0 bases, with 10 bases between them. This CDR3 region has 14 residues. CDR1 is MNHEY and CDR2 is SMNVEV in the germline V gene (reference sequence).

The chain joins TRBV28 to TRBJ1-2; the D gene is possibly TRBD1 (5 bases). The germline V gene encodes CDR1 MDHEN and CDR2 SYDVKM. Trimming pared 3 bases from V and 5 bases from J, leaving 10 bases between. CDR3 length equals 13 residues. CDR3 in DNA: TGTGCCAGCAGTTTGACAGACGTATATGGCTACACCTTC. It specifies CASSLTDVYGYTF.